This T cell receptor beta chain was recovered during a study of T cell responses to AZD1222 COVID-19 vaccine. Method: immunoSEQ multiplex PCR; TCRdb's copy keeps in-frame clones and lacks some. The table lists 150,000 or so clones, 80% to 95% of them singletons. Trimming took 0 bases from V and 6 from J; bases not matched to a gene: 8. This CDR3 has 17 amino acids. Germline lookup yields CDR1 LGHDT and CDR2 YNNKEL (reference sequence). The chain links TRBV3-1 (or the pseudogene TRBV3-2) to TRBJ2-3, with 11 bases aligning to TRBD2. Here the sequenced sample was peripheral blood, taken 28 days after the second AZD1222 dose. This clonotype was sampled from an adult who received the AZD1222 COVID-19 vaccine. CDR3: CASSQEELAGAEDTQYF. Here the CDR3 DNA reads TGTGCCAGCAGCCAAGAGGAACTAGCGGGGGCGGAGGATACGCAGTATTTT.